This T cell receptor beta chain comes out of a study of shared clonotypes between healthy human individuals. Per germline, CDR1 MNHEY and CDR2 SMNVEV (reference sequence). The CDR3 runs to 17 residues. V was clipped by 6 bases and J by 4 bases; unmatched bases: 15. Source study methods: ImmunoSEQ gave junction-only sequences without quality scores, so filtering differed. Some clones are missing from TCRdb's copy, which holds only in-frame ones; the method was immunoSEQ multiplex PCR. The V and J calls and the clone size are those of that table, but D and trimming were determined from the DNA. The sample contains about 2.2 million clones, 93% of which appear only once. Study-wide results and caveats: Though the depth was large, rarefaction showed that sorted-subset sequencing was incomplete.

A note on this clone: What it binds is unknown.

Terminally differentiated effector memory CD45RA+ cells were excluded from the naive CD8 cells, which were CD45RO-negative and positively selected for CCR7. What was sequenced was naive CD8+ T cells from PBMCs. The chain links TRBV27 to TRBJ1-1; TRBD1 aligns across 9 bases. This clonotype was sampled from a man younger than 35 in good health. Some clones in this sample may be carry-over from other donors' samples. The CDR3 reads CASSWGDREVGSTEAFF. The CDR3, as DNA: TGTGCCAGCAGCTGGGGGGACAGGGAGGTTGGTAGCACTGAAGCTTTCTTT.